These 21 T cell receptor beta chains were all obtained from the same sample, sequenced in a study of T cell responses to AZD1222 COVID-19 vaccine. Repertoires were generated with immunoSEQ multiplex PCR, while TCRdb's copy carries only in-frame clones and drops some. The profile shows about 130,000 clones, 80% to 90% of them singletons. This specimen was peripheral blood, taken on day 0 of MenACWY control vaccination. These receptors were obtained from an adult in good health.

The rearrangement uses TRBV10-1 and TRBJ2-1; no definite D call. In germline, CDR1 is WNHNN, CDR2 SYGVQD (reference sequence). The CDR3 is made up of 16 amino acids. Trimming left V 1 base short and J 0 bases short, with 10 bases between. The CDR3 here is CASSELLTSSYNEQFF. The DNA for the CDR3 is TGCGCCAGCAGTGAGTTGCTAACGAGCTCCTACAATGAGCAGTTCTTC.

CDR3 sequence reads: CASSSPETQYF. The CDR3, as DNA: TGTGCCAGCAGCTCTCCGGAGACCCAGTACTTC. The rearrangement joins TRBV28 to TRBJ2-5; no firm D call. The germline V and J ends were trimmed by 6 bases and 5 bases, with 7 bases remaining between them. The CDR3 loop spans 11 amino acids. Germline CDR1 is MDHEN and CDR2 is SYDVKM. The variable domain in full, completed from reference TRBV28 and TRBJ2-5, reads DVKVTQSSRYLVKRTGEKVFLECVQDMDHENMFWYRQDPGLGLRLIYFSYDVKMKEKGDIPEGYSVSREKKERFSLILESASTNQTSMYLCASSSPETQYFGPGTRLLVL.

The rearrangement joins TRBV5-4 to TRBJ2-7, with TRBD2 identical over 8 bases. Per germline, CDR1 SGHNT and CDR2 YYREEE (reference sequence). The CDR3 covers 14 residues. After removal of 4 bases from V and 0 bases from J, the junction contained 3 bases not matched to a gene. The DNA of the CDR3 is TGTGCCAGCAGCCCCAGCGGGAGCTCCTACGAGCAGTACTTC. Translated, it gives CASSPSGSSYEQYF. Using reference TRBV5-4 and TRBJ2-7 for the parts outside the CDR3, the full variable domain is ETGVTQSPTHLIKTRGQQVTLRCSSQSGHNTVSWYQQALGQGPQFIFQYYREEENGRGNFPPRFSGLQFPNYSSELNVNALELDDSALYLCASSPSGSSYEQYFGPGTRLTVT.

This clone was observed once. The chain uses TRBV28 and TRBJ1-6; D call uncertain. V was clipped by 11 bases and J by 8 bases, with 16 bases between them. The CDR3 consists of 13 residues. Looked up from germline, CDR1 is MDHEN and CDR2 is SYDVKM. The CDR3 region has the DNA TGTGCCGCGTCACCTGTGTGGGATTCACCCCTCCACTTT. It encodes CAASPVWDSPLHF.

This clone was observed a single time. The gene calls are TRBV11-2 and TRBJ1-1, with 9 positions matching TRBD1. From germline, CDR1 is SGHAT and CDR2 FQNNGV. Trimming removed 2 bases from V and 2 bases from J; junction bases left unmatched: 6. The CDR3 spans 16 residues. CDR3 in DNA: TGTGCCAGCAGCTTAAGGACAGGGGTTATTAACACTGAAGCTTTCTTT. This translates into CASSLRTGVINTEAFF.

The chain carries TRBV19 and TRBJ2-3, with D unclear. From germline, CDR1 is LNHDA and CDR2 SQIVND (reference sequence). The length of the CDR3 is 13 residues. Trimming removed 3 bases from V and 6 bases from J, with 10 bases in between. Written as DNA, the CDR3 is TGTGCCAGTAGTATCCTAGGGCGGGATACGCAGTATTTT. This encodes CASSILGRDTQYF.

The chain carries TRBV13 and TRBJ1-5; possible D gene TRBD1, 6 bases. CDR1 is PRHDT and CDR2 is FYEKMQ in the germline V gene (reference sequence). There are 14 residues in the CDR3. The germline V and J ends were trimmed by 7 bases and 7 bases, with 17 bases remaining between them. The CDR3 sequence: CASTSGGGRQPQHF. The CDR3 nucleotides read TGTGCCAGCACCTCCGGTGGGGGCCGGCAGCCCCAGCATTTT.

V is TRBV27 and J is TRBJ1-6; 7 bases match TRBD1. The germline V gene encodes CDR1 MNHEY and CDR2 SMNVEV (reference sequence). With 3 bases clipped from V and 7 bases from J, the junction kept 3 bases outside the gene matches. The CDR3 extends over 14 amino acids. In nucleotides, the CDR3 is TGTGCCAGCAGTTTCCGGGACAGAAATTCACCCCTCCACTTT. This translates into CASSFRDRNSPLHF.

The chain employs TRBV10-3 and TRBJ1-2; 10 nucleotides align to TRBD1. The CDR3 is made up of 14 amino acids. Trimming at V came to 4 bases and at J to 5 bases, leaving 4 bases not matched to a gene. CDR1 and CDR2 (germline): ENHRY, SYGVKD. The CDR3: CAISGQGAGYGYTF. Written as DNA, the CDR3 is TGTGCCATCAGTGGACAGGGGGCAGGGTATGGCTACACCTTC.

This clone was seen just once. The rearrangement uses TRBV6-5 and TRBJ2-1; TRBD1 matches 9 bases. V lost 6 bases to trimming and J lost 2 bases; unmatched junction nucleotides: 5. The germline CDR1 and CDR2 sequences are MNHEY and SVGAGI. CDR3 length equals 15 residues. The CDR3 bases are TGTGCCAGCAGATCCACAGGGGGCGCCTACAATGAGCAGTTCTTC. It specifies CASRSTGGAYNEQFF.

The chain combines TRBV7-3 with TRBJ2-1, with 11 bases identical to TRBD2. The CDR3 runs to 16 residues. Germline trimming cut 5 bases from V and 7 bases from J; bases unmatched to any gene: 10. CDR1 and CDR2 (germline): SGHTA, FQGTGA. CDR3 sequence reads: CASSPRGLAEGNEQFF. For the CDR3, the DNA is TGTGCCAGCAGCCCCAGGGGACTAGCGGAGGGGAATGAGCAGTTCTTC. Complete variable domain (other parts from reference TRBV7-3 and TRBJ2-1): GAGVSQTPSNKVTEKGKYVELRCDPISGHTALYWYRQSLGQGPEFLIYFQGTGAADDSGLPNDRFFAVRPEGSVSTLKIQRTERGDSAVYLCASSPRGLAEGNEQFFGPGTRLTVL.

V and J are TRBV6-5 and TRBJ2-5; D gene uncertain. Germline V lookup: CDR1 MNHEY, CDR2 SVGAGI. V was trimmed by 2 bases and J by 3 bases, leaving 13 bases between them. The CDR3 totals 15 residues. CDR3 sequence: CASSYILAEEETQYF. CDR3 sequence (DNA): TGTGCCAGCAGTTACATCTTGGCGGAAGAAGAGACCCAGTACTTC.

The V and J genes are TRBV7-9 and TRBJ2-7; maybe TRBD2 (5 bases). Trimming stripped 5 bases from V and 10 bases from J, with 12 bases between. The CDR3 spans 11 residues. CDR1 is SEHNR and CDR2 is FQNEAQ in the germline V gene (reference sequence). CDR3 residues: CASSPGTLQYF. Written as DNA, the CDR3 is TGTGCCAGCAGCCCGGGAACCCTACAGTACTTC.

This clone was counted a few times. The rearrangement uses TRBV10-3 and TRBJ1-1; 7 bases are a match to TRBD1. The trim removed 8 bases at V and 2 bases at J, leaving 8 bases unmatched. The CDR3 sequence is 14 residues long. In germline, CDR1 is ENHRY, CDR2 SYGVKD. For the CDR3, the DNA is TGTGCCATCGGGGGGACAGCACATAACACTGAAGCTTTCTTT. Translated, it gives CAIGGTAHNTEAFF.

J is TRBJ2-5 and V is TRBV9, with TRBD2 as a possible D gene (5 bases). Per the germline V gene, CDR1 is SGDLS and CDR2 is YYNGEE. The CDR3 has 13 amino acids. Trimming stripped 0 bases from V and 5 bases from J, with 8 bases between. The CDR3 reads CASSVATTETQYF. The CDR3 nucleotides are TGTGCCAGCAGCGTAGCGACTACGGAGACCCAGTACTTC.

The chain uses TRBV28 and TRBJ2-2, with no clear D. The CDR3 covers 15 residues. Germline V lookup: CDR1 MDHEN, CDR2 SYDVKM. Deletions cut 3 bases from V and 4 bases from J, with 12 bases between. The CDR3 reads CASSFLRVSTGELFF. In DNA, the CDR3 is TGTGCCAGCAGTTTTCTTCGGGTTTCCACCGGGGAGCTGTTTTTT.

The chain links TRBV5-5 to TRBJ1-2; 8 bases are a match to TRBD1. This CDR3 comprises 15 residues. The germline V gene has CDR1 SGHKS and CDR2 YYEKEE (reference sequence). After removal of 2 bases from V and 2 bases from J, the junction contained 5 bases not matched to a gene. CDR3 DNA sequence: TGTGCCAGCAGCTTAACGAGGACAGGGAACTATGGCTACACCTTC. This sequence encodes CASSLTRTGNYGYTF.

V is TRBV5-4 and J is TRBJ2-5; D unclear. Germline CDR1 is SGHNT and CDR2 is YYREEE (reference sequence). This CDR3 has 11 amino acids. V was clipped by 2 bases and J by 2 bases, with 1 base between them. The CDR3 sequence: CASSLQETQYF. The CDR3 nucleotides are TGTGCCAGCAGCTTACAAGAGACCCAGTACTTC.

The V call is TRBV2, the J call TRBJ2-5; TRBD2 matches at 8 bases. Germline CDR1 is SNHLY and CDR2 is FYNNEI. The CDR3 extends over 14 amino acids. V shed 6 bases and J 5 bases; nucleotides not matched to a gene: 8. In DNA form, the CDR3 reads TGTGCCAGCAGCTTCCAGCGGGAGTCCGAGACCCAGTACTTC. Translation: CASSFQRESETQYF.

The chain uses TRBV6-1 and TRBJ1-5, with D hard to call. In germline, CDR1 is MNHNS, CDR2 SASEGT. This CDR3 comprises 14 residues. V lost 0 bases to trimming and J lost 3 bases, with 6 bases between them. The CDR3 is CASSEATVNQPQHF. The CDR3 coding sequence is TGTGCCAGCAGTGAAGCGACGGTCAATCAGCCCCAGCATTTT.

The CDR3 loop is CASSSGSQETQYF. The CDR3 region has the DNA TGCGCCAGCAGCTCCGGGTCTCAAGAGACCCAGTACTTC. The chain has TRBV5-1 and TRBJ2-5; D call uncertain. Germline V gene sequence: CDR1 SGHRS, CDR2 YFSETQ. Trimming removed 3 bases at V and 2 bases at J, with 8 bases between. This CDR3 has 13 residues.